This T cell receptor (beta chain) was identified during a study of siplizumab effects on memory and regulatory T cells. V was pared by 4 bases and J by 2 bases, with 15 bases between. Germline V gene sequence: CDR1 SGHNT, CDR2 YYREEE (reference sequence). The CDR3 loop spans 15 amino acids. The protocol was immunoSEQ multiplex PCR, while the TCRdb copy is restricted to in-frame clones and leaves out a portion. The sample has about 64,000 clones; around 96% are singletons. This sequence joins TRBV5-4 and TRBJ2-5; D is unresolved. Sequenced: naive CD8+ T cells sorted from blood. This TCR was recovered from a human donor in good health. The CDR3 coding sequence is TGTGCCAGCAGCCAAAGCCCAACTCCACAAGAGACCCAGTACTTC. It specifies CASSQSPTPQETQYF.